Below, 17 T cell receptor beta chains from the same sample are listed, as sequenced in a study of persistence of HIV-infected CD4 T cells (dated by TCRdb to between 2020 and 2021). The treatment or condition label here, explained by the study, means: suppressive antiretroviral therapy. Lysates of CMV-infected fibroblasts were used at 8 to 10 ug/mL for cell stimulation. Responding CD4+ T cells were sorted on the basis of upregulation of both CD40 ligand and CD69. The immunoSEQ hsTCRB assay version 4, run in survey mode, was used to sequence TCRbeta repertoires from genomic DNA. Held by TCRdb, this immuneACCESS table contains in-frame sequences only and omits some clones. Under half of the omission traces to an unresolved V gene where checked; the cause of the rest is unknown. The sample yields 5,500 to 8,500 clones; 79% were counted once. Clones ranked in the top ten supply 66% of the sample. Their specific antigens are unknown.

The sample in question was CD4+ T cells sorted from PBMCs after roughly 20-hour stimulation, obtained from a patient who received antiretroviral therapy. Interpreted using the paper, the cell subset or site label stands for: CD40L+CD69+ CD4 T cells responding to CMV lysate. Every receptor here comes from an adult woman with HIV who was CMV-seropositive.

This chain connects TRBV6-6 to TRBJ2-3; D is perhaps TRBD1 (6 bases). The CDR3 runs to 17 residues. Trimming left V 5 bases short and J 2 bases short, with 20 bases between. The germline CDR1 and CDR2 sequences are MNHNY and SVGAGI (reference sequence). CDR3 amino acids: CASSQGTPHGATDTQYF. The CDR3 DNA reads as TGTGCCAGCAGTCAGGGGACACCACATGGGGCCACAGATACGCAGTATTTT.

This clone occurred a few times. V and J are TRBV19 and TRBJ2-6; a weak D match, TRBD1 (7 bases). The CDR3 has 17 residues. Trimming pared 7 bases from V and 1 base from J, leaving 17 bases between. Germline V lookup: CDR1 LNHDA, CDR2 SQIVND (reference sequence). CDR3 loop: CASTGDSVGSGANVLTF. DNA for the CDR3: TGTGCCAGTACGGGGGACAGTGTCGGGTCTGGGGCCAACGTCCTGACTTTC.

This chain connects TRBV15 to TRBJ1-1; D gene uncertain. The V and J ends lost 0 bases and 5 bases respectively, with 7 bases between them. Germline V CDR1 and CDR2: LNHNV, YYDKDF (reference sequence). This CDR3 has 13 residues. The DNA of the CDR3 is TGTGCCACCAGCAGAGATGGTTTGACTGAAGCTTTCTTT. As protein: CATSRDGLTEAFF.

This rearrangement joins TRBV24-1 to TRBJ2-3; D not certain. Looked up from germline, CDR1 is KGHDR and CDR2 is SFDVKD. Trimming stripped 3 bases from V and 1 base from J, with 1 base between. The CDR3 length is 12 residues. The CDR3 nucleotides are TGTGCCACCAGTGATCGCACAGATACGCAGTATTTT. This gives the protein CATSDRTDTQYF.

The CDR3 sequence: CASSTQRNTEAFF. DNA of the CDR3: TGTGCCAGCAGCACACAGAGGAACACTGAAGCTTTCTTT. V is TRBV7-3 and J is TRBJ1-1; D remains ambiguous. V lost 5 bases and J lost 1, with 8 bases in between. Germline loops: CDR1 SGHTA, CDR2 FQGTGA. This CDR3 spans 13 amino acids.

The V and J genes are TRBV12-5 and TRBJ1-1; tentative D call: TRBD1 (5 bases). Germline values: CDR1 LGHNT, CDR2 FRNRAP. The CDR3 totals 13 residues. V was pared by 7 bases and J by 1 base, with 10 bases between. DNA for the CDR3: TGTGCTAGTGCTCTAGGGACGAACACTGAAGCTTTCTTT. Translating gives CASALGTNTEAFF.

The chain combines TRBV13 with TRBJ2-1; D is unresolved. The germline CDR1 and CDR2 sequences are PRHDT and FYEKMQ (reference sequence). CDR3 length: 17 residues. Between the trimmed V and J ends, which lost 4 bases and 5 bases, there was a span of 21 bases. The CDR3 reads CASSSQFQRSADNEQFF. The DNA of the CDR3 is TGTGCCAGCAGCTCCCAATTTCAAAGGTCGGCCGACAATGAGCAGTTCTTC.

V gene TRBV7-3 combines with J gene TRBJ1-1; D gene uncertain. CDR1 is SGHTA and CDR2 is FQGTGA in the germline V gene. CDR3 length equals 13 residues. Trimming removed 5 bases from V and 5 bases from J, with 12 bases in between. In nucleotides, the CDR3 is TGTGCCAGCAGCAAAGGACGGAGTACTGAAGCTTTCTTT. It is translated as CASSKGRSTEAFF.

The chain recombines TRBV6-7 with TRBJ1-2, with 7 bases identical to TRBD1. TRBV6-7 is annotated as an ORF whose role is uncertain. J gave up 5 bases and V 6 bases, and 15 bases lay outside the gene matches. CDR3 length: 16 residues. The CDR3 here is CASSPYDRALFYGYTF. The DNA for the CDR3 is TGTGCCAGCAGCCCCTACGACAGGGCCCTTTTTTATGGCTACACCTTC.

This chain links TRBV19 with TRBJ1-3, with 9 bases that match TRBD1. Germline CDR1 LNHDA, CDR2 SQIVND (reference sequence). V was pared by 4 bases and J by 0 bases, with 7 bases of the junction left unmatched. The CDR3 totals 17 residues. Written as DNA, the CDR3 is TGTGCCAGTAGTAGAGCCCGGGGACAGGGCTCTGGAAACACCATATATTTT. Encoded protein: CASSRARGQGSGNTIYF.

This clone appeared a single time. The rearrangement joins TRBV9 to TRBJ1-2; 9 bases line up with TRBD1. V was pared by 3 bases and J by 3 bases, with 3 bases of the junction left unmatched. The CDR3 covers 14 residues. Germline V gene sequence: CDR1 SGDLS, CDR2 YYNGEE. Here the CDR3 DNA reads TGTGCCAGCAGCGCGGGACAGGGCGACTATGGCTACACCTTC. Translated, it gives CASSAGQGDYGYTF.

The gene calls are TRBV30 and TRBJ2-3; D possibly corresponds to TRBD2 (6 bases). Germline assignment: CDR1 GTSNPN and CDR2 SVGIG (reference sequence). Trimming took 3 bases from V and 6 from J, leaving 22 bases between them. CDR3 size: 16 residues. This CDR3 reads CAWSVPGLSRGDTQYF. The CDR3 region has the DNA TGTGCCTGGAGCGTCCCGGGACTTTCGAGAGGGGATACGCAGTATTTT. The complete variable domain, with remaining parts taken from reference TRBV30 and TRBJ2-3, reads SQTIHQWPATLVQPVGSPLSLECTVEGTSNPNLYWYRQAAGRGLQLLFYSVGIGQISSEVPQNLSASRPQDRQFILSSKKLLLSDSGFYLCAWSVPGLSRGDTQYFGPGTRLTVL.

CDR3 nucleotide sequence: TGTGCCAGCACCGTCGGGGGGGCAGGGGCCAACGTCCTGACTTTC. It translates to CASTVGGAGANVLTF. This rearrangement joins TRBV6-5 to TRBJ2-6, with 8 positions matching TRBD2. In germline, CDR1 is MNHEY, CDR2 SVGAGI. V was pared by 7 bases and J by 4 bases, with 6 bases of the junction left unmatched. CDR3 size: 15 residues.

The chain is built from TRBV5-6 and TRBJ1-5, with a weak D call TRBD1 (6 bases). Germline V lookup: CDR1 SGHDT, CDR2 YYEEEE. The CDR3 covers 15 residues. V was clipped by 0 bases and J by 7 bases, with 14 bases between them. CDR3: CASSLADGGRQPQHF. In DNA, the CDR3 is TGTGCCAGCAGCTTGGCGGACGGGGGCCGGCAGCCCCAGCATTTT. Full variable domain (outside the CDR3, taken from reference TRBV5-6 and TRBJ1-5): DAGVTQSPTHLIKTRGQQVTLRCSPKSGHDTVSWYQQALGQGPQFIFQYYEEEERQRGNFPDRFSGHQFPNYSSELNVNALLLGDSALYLCASSLADGGRQPQHFGDGTRLSIL.

V is TRBV9 and J is TRBJ2-5; TRBD2 matches at 10 bases. The V gene's germline CDR1 is SGDLS and CDR2 YYNGEE. V lost 1 base, J lost 7 bases, and 7 bases stayed unmatched. This CDR3 comprises 15 residues. The CDR3 is CASSVQAGGLGTQYF. The CDR3, as DNA: TGTGCCAGCAGCGTACAAGCGGGGGGGCTGGGGACCCAGTACTTC.

J is TRBJ2-3 and V is TRBV19, with D tentatively TRBD1 (7 bases). The CDR3 has 15 residues. V lost 6 bases to trimming and J lost 2 bases, with 15 bases between them. Germline CDR1 is LNHDA and CDR2 is SQIVND (reference sequence). The DNA of the CDR3 is TGTGCCAGTAGATCCATCAGGGGGGTCACAGATACGCAGTATTTT. Translating gives CASRSIRGVTDTQYF.

CDR3 in DNA: TGTGCCAGCAGCATTACGGGACTTTCCTCTGGAAACACCATATATTTT. Residues: CASSITGLSSGNTIYF. The chain carries TRBV7-2 and TRBJ1-3; weak D call: TRBD1 (5 bases). Trimming pared 5 bases from V and 0 bases from J, leaving 14 bases between. The germline V gene encodes CDR1 SGHTA and CDR2 FQGNSA. The CDR3 covers 16 residues.